Below are 12 T cell receptor beta chains sequenced from a single sample in a study of quantifying T cell responses using KT2 cells. Across the whole study: Reverse transcription used primers in the TCR alpha and beta constant regions.

An oligo carrying a UMI was ligated to the cDNA 3' end. The first PCR ran approximately 4 cycles with an equimolar RC1.1 and RC1.2 beta primer mix. TCRdb processed the UMI-ligation and nested PCR reads anew with MiXCR; each CDR3 protein has one entry. The repertoire holds 25,000 to 40,000 distinct CDR3 sequences, with 9% to 12% as singletons. The sequenced sample consisted of PBMCs spiked with cells of the T cell clone KT2. The receptors derive from a human donor.

The CDR3 region is CASRLQGPSYEQYF. The CDR3 DNA reads as TGTGCCAGCAGGCTTCAGGGCCCAAGCTACGAGCAGTACTTC. This sequence joins TRBV27 and TRBJ2-7; a weak D match, TRBD1 (5 bases). Germline V lookup: CDR1 MNHEY, CDR2 SMNVEV (reference sequence). Trimming shortened V by 6 bases and J by 3 bases, and 15 bases separated the two germline ends. The CDR3 has 14 amino acids.

This clonotype has a handful of counts. The V call is TRBV28, the J call TRBJ2-7; tentatively, D is TRBD2 (6 bases). The ends were cut back, 6 bases at V and 3 bases at J, with 9 bases in the middle. The CDR3 contains 12 residues. CDR1 and CDR2 from the germline V gene are MDHEN and SYDVKM. The CDR3 DNA follows: TGTGCCAGCAGGGATAGCGGCTACGAGCAGTACTTC. This codes for CASRDSGYEQYF.

This clonotype has a handful of counts. This chain uses TRBV12-3 or TRBV12-4 with TRBJ1-1, with 7 bases fitting TRBD1. Unmatched junction bases numbered 7, after V lost 5 bases and J lost 10 bases. The CDR3 spans 12 residues. DNA for the CDR3: TGTGCCAGCAGTACTCCAGGGGGTCGAGCTTTCTTT. This codes for CASSTPGGRAFF.

Ten or more counts support this clonotype. The V gene is TRBV27, the J gene TRBJ2-5; TRBD2 matches at 11 bases. The CDR3 sequence is 15 residues long. The V and J ends lost 2 bases and 2 bases, in that order; junction bases with no gene match: 1. Germline-derived CDR1 and CDR2 are MNHEY and SMNVEV (reference sequence). In nucleotides, the CDR3 is TGTGCCAGCAGTTTACTAGCGGGAGGACAAGAGACCCAGTACTTC. The encoded protein is CASSLLAGGQETQYF.

There are a few counts of this clonotype. The chain carries TRBV7-9 and TRBJ2-5, with TRBD2 matching 9 bases. Trimming took 2 bases from V and 5 from J; bases not matched to a gene: 9. The germline V gene has CDR1 SEHNR and CDR2 FQNEAQ (reference sequence). This CDR3 comprises 16 residues. In DNA form, the CDR3 reads TGTGCCAGCAGCTTATCTAGCGGGGCTCAGGAGGAGACCCAGTACTTC. The encoded protein is CASSLSSGAQEETQYF. The full variable domain, rest sourced from reference TRBV7-9 and TRBJ2-5, is DTGVSQNPRHKITKRGQNVTFRCDPISEHNRLYWYRQTLGQGPEFLTYFQNEAQLEKSRLLSDRFSAERPKGSFSTLEIQRTEQGDSAMYLCASSLSSGAQEETQYFGPGTRLLVL.

This clonotype was seen a few times. V usage is TRBV6-1 and J usage is TRBJ1-3, with 7 bases that match TRBD1. The CDR3 sequence is 16 residues long. Germline V gene data show CDR1 as MNHNS and CDR2 as SASEGT. The V gene end was trimmed by 5 bases and the J gene end by 6 bases; junction bases not matched to a gene: 13. The CDR3 sequence: CASSTPRQGGKNTIYF. CDR3 bases: TGTGCCAGCAGTACCCCGAGACAGGGAGGTAAAAACACCATATATTTT.

The chain combines TRBV12-3 or TRBV12-4 with TRBJ1-6; 8 nucleotides align to TRBD1. This CDR3 is built from 14 residues. Trimming at V came to 5 bases and at J to 6 bases, leaving 3 bases not matched to a gene. The DNA for the CDR3 is TGTGCCAGCAGTCGACAGGGGCTTAATTCACCCCTCCACTTT. This encodes CASSRQGLNSPLHF.

This clonotype was counted a few times. The rearrangement uses TRBV9 and TRBJ1-5, with D maybe TRBD1 (5 bases). V was pared by 1 base and J by 4 bases, with 12 bases between. This CDR3 is 15 amino acids long. Per the germline V gene, CDR1 is SGDLS and CDR2 is YYNGEE. The CDR3 loop reads CASSVSGRSNQPQHF. Here the CDR3 DNA reads TGTGCCAGCAGCGTATCAGGGCGAAGTAATCAGCCCCAGCATTTT.

CDR3 sequence reads: CASSRRGGSSYEQYF. The CDR3, as DNA: TGTGCCAGCAGCCGTCGGGGGGGCTCCTCCTACGAGCAGTACTTC. The chain couples TRBV7-2 to TRBJ2-7; the match to TRBD2 covers 8 bases. Germline CDR1 and CDR2: SGHTA and FQGNSA. J lost 0 bases, V lost 5 bases, and 6 bases had no gene match. The CDR3 is made up of 15 amino acids. Full variable domain (missing parts from reference TRBV7-2 and TRBJ2-7): GAGVSQSPSNKVTEKGKDVELRCDPISGHTALYWYRQSLGQGLEFLIYFQGNSAPDKSGLPSDRFSAERTGGSVSTLTIQRTQQEDSAVYLCASSRRGGSSYEQYFGPGTRLTVT.

This clonotype has just a few counts. V and J are TRBV5-1 and TRBJ2-7; TRBD2 matches 11 bases. The V gene end was trimmed by 4 bases and the J gene end by 8 bases; junction bases not matched to a gene: 14. This CDR3 region has 16 residues. Germline V gene lookup returns CDR1 SGHRS and CDR2 YFSETQ. The CDR3 loop reads CASSPDGPSGGSKQYF. In DNA, the CDR3 is TGCGCCAGCAGCCCAGACGGCCCTAGCGGGGGGTCGAAGCAGTACTTC. The full variable domain, in which reference TRBV5-1 and TRBJ2-7 provide the parts outside the CDR3, is KAGVTQTPRYLIKTRGQQVTLSCSPISGHRSVSWYQQTPGQGLQFLFEYFSETQRNKGNFPGRFSGRQFSNSRSEMNVSTLELGDSALYLCASSPDGPSGGSKQYFGPGTRLTVT.

V is TRBV14 and J is TRBJ2-7, with D unclear. Deletions cut 1 base from V and 5 bases from J, with 6 bases between. Per the germline V gene, CDR1 is SGHDN and CDR2 is FVKESK. The CDR3 loop spans 12 amino acids. CDR3 nucleotide sequence: TGTGCCAGCAGCCAAGGGCGTGACGAGCAGTACTTC. This translates into CASSQGRDEQYF.

V usage is TRBV6-1 and J usage is TRBJ2-7; possible D gene TRBD1, 6 bases. Germline CDR1 MNHNS, CDR2 SASEGT. The ends were cut back, 6 bases at V and 4 bases at J, with 13 bases in the middle. The CDR3 contains 13 residues. DNA for the CDR3: TGTGCCAGCAGAGACACAGGGATTTACGAGCAGTACTTC. Translating gives CASRDTGIYEQYF.